The text below deals with one TCR beta chain. Each CDR3 protein gets one entry after TCRdb re-called the PCR reads with MiXCR. Among a few hundred thousand distinct CDR3 sequences listed, under 30% were seen once. The data were obtained in a study of molecular identifiers for immune sequencing clone quantification. Per germline, CDR1 MGHRA and CDR2 YSYEKL. This CDR3 region has 15 residues. V was shortened by 1 base and J by 0 bases, with 10 bases between the two germline ends. The sample was naive CD8+ T cells from blood, with Jurkat cell RNA spiked in. Subset defined: FACS-sorted CD8+CD4-CCR7+CD45RA+ naive T cells. V and J are TRBV4-1 and TRBJ2-7; tentative D call: TRBD2 (5 bases). The TCR comes from a human donor in good health. Some libraries in this study had Jurkat cell RNA spiked in. This CDR3 reads CASSQVVTNSYEQYF. In DNA form, the CDR3 reads TGCGCCAGCAGCCAAGTAGTGACTAACTCCTACGAGCAGTACTTC.